The 6 T cell receptor beta chains given below trace back to one sample, sequenced in a study of blood T cell repertoires in COVID-19. Profiling relied on immunoSEQ multiplex PCR, and the TCRdb table lists in-frame clones only, not all of them. The data contain about 210,000 clones, roughly 87% of them seen just once; the ten biggest clones take up around a tenth. Sequences were obtained from PBMCs or T cells enriched from blood (not recorded which). Receptor source: a man between 18 and 35 years old with acute COVID-19.

This sequence joins TRBV5-4 and TRBJ1-2; D may be TRBD1 (5 bases). The CDR3 sequence is 14 residues long. V was pared by 1 base and J by 4 bases, with 11 bases between. Germline CDR1 and CDR2: SGHNT and YYREEE (reference sequence). CDR3: CASSLSGSGYGYTF. The CDR3 coding sequence is TGTGCCAGCAGCTTGTCAGGGTCGGGCTATGGCTACACCTTC.

This clone was observed once. The J gene is TRBJ2-7, the V gene TRBV27; 9 bases line up with TRBD1. Germline CDR1 reads MNHEY; CDR2 reads SMNVEV (reference sequence). CDR3 size: 15 residues. Trimming took 4 bases from V and 5 from J; bases not matched to a gene: 9. The CDR3 bases are TGTGCCAGCAGTTACCGCGGGACAGGGTACGACGAGCAGTACTTC. Protein product: CASSYRGTGYDEQYF.

The CDR3 reads CASSQEVDMGYTF. The CDR3 DNA follows: TGTGCCAGCAGCCAAGAGGTAGACATGGGCTACACCTTC. The chain carries TRBV14 and TRBJ1-2; no definite D call. The CDR3 covers 13 residues. Germline V gene data show CDR1 as SGHDN and CDR2 as FVKESK. V lost 0 bases and J 8 bases, leaving 10 bases between the germline ends.

The J gene is TRBJ2-3, the V gene TRBV19; perhaps TRBD1 as D (6 bases). Germline V lookup: CDR1 LNHDA, CDR2 SQIVND (reference sequence). This CDR3 region has 16 residues. V dropped 5 bases and J dropped 4 bases, with 19 bases sitting between them. CDR3 coding DNA: TGTGCCAGTAGTTCACGGACAGCCTTAGACTCAGATACGCAGTATTTT. Translation gives CASSSRTALDSDTQYF.

The rearrangement joins TRBV5-1 to TRBJ1-4, with 9 bases fitting TRBD1. The CDR3 extends over 15 amino acids. V was clipped by 4 bases and J by 7 bases; unmatched bases: 8. Germline CDR1 reads SGHRS; CDR2 reads YFSETQ. CDR3 sequence reads: CASSTTGTGSEKLFF. The CDR3 nucleotides are TGCGCCAGCAGCACGACCGGGACAGGGAGTGAAAAACTGTTTTTT.

The V gene is TRBV30, the J gene TRBJ1-3, with 9 bases aligning to TRBD1. This CDR3 comprises 15 residues. Germline V CDR1 and CDR2: GTSNPN, SVGIG (reference sequence). Trimming took 4 bases from V and 0 from J; bases not matched to a gene: 4. CDR3 coding DNA: TGTGCCTGGACCCGGGACAGGGCCTCTGGAAACACCATATATTTT. It encodes CAWTRDRASGNTIYF.